The rows below give T cell receptor beta chains drawn from one sample of a study of blood T cell repertoires in COVID-19. The protocol was immunoSEQ multiplex PCR, while the TCRdb copy is restricted to in-frame clones and leaves out a portion. The table shows 200,000 to 250,000 clones, with 88% occurring only once. The sequenced sample was peripheral blood. The receptors come from a man younger than 30 with active or convalescent COVID-19. Both conserved end residues are part of each CDR3. The D gene is left open where the match is weak. Only some rows state a clone size, as once, few, many or a class for expanded clones.

NA,TRBJ1-5,TRBV6-6,NA,CASSYSREISNQPQHF,TGTGCCAGCAGTTACTCGAGAGAGATTAGCAATCAGCCCCAGCATTTT
TRBD1,TRBJ2-7,TRBV7-9,NA,CASSERGGGYEQYF,TGTGCCAGCAGTGAAAGAGGGGGCGGCTACGAGCAGTACTTC
TRBD2,TRBJ2-1,TRBV5-1,NA,CASSLAVLAGSVEQFF,TGCGCCAGCAGCTTGGCCGTGCTAGCGGGATCGGTTGAGCAGTTCTTC
TRBD2,TRBJ2-5,TRBV14,NA,CASSQSSGRAARQETQYF,TGTGCCAGCAGCCAATCAAGCGGGAGAGCCGCGCGCCAAGAGACCCAGTACTTC
NA,TRBJ2-2,TRBV19,NA,CASSLLGELFF,TGTGCCAGTTCCCTACTCGGGGAGCTGTTTTTT
TRBD1,TRBJ1-5,TRBV5-6,NA,CASSLGQGAFQPQHF,TGTGCCAGCAGCTTGGGACAGGGGGCTTTTCAGCCCCAGCATTTT
NA,TRBJ2-1,TRBV7-3,once,CASSNDSGEQFF,TGTGCCAGCAGCAACGATAGCGGAGAGCAGTTCTTC
TRBD2,TRBJ2-7,TRBV27,NA,CASSSGLAGGRPAYEQYF,TGTGCCAGCAGTTCGGGACTAGCGGGAGGGCGGCCGGCCTACGAGCAGTACTTC
NA,TRBJ1-1,TRBV6-1,NA,CASSEGQNTEAFF,TGTGCCAGCAGTGAAGGGCAAAACACTGAAGCTTTCTTT
NA,TRBJ2-2,TRBV6-5,once,CASSMGADTGELFF,TGTGCCAGCAGCATGGGGGCCGACACCGGGGAGCTGTTTTTT